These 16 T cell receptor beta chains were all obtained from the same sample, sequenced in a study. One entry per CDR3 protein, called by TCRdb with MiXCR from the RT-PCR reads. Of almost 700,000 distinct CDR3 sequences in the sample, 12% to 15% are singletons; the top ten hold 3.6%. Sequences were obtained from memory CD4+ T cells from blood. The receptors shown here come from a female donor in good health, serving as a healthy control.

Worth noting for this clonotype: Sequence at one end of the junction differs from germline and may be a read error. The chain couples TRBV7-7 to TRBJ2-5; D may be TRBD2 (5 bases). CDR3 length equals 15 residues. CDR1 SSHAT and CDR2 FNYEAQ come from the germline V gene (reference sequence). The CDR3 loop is CASSLVGGAEETQYF. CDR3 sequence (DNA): TGTGCTAGCAGCTTAGTCGGAGGAGCCGAAGAGACCCAGTACTTC.

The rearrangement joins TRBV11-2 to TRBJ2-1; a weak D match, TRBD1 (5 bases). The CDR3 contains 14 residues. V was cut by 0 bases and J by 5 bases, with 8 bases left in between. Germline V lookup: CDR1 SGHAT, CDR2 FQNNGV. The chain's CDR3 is CASSLEGRDNEQFF. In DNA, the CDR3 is TGTGCCAGCAGCTTAGAGGGCAGGGACAATGAGCAGTTCTTC. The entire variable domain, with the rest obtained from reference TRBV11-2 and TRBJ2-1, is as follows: EAGVAQSPRYKIIEKRQSVAFWCNPISGHATLYWYQQILGQGPKLLIQFQNNGVVDDSQLPKDRFSAERLKGVDSTLKIQPAKLEDSAVYLCASSLEGRDNEQFFGPGTRLTVL.

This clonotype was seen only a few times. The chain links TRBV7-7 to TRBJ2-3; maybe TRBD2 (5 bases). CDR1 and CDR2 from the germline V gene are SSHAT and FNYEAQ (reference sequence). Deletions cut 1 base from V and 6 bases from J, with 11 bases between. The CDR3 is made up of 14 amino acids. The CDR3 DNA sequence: TGTGCCAGCAGCTTAGGGCCCCGCGGGGATACGCAGTATTTT. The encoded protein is CASSLGPRGDTQYF.

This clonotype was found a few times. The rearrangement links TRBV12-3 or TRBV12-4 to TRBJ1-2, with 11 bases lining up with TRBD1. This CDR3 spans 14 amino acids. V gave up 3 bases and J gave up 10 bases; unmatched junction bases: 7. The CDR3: CASSLGRTGGSYTF. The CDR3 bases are TGTGCCAGCAGTTTGGGAAGGACAGGGGGCTCCTACACCTTC.

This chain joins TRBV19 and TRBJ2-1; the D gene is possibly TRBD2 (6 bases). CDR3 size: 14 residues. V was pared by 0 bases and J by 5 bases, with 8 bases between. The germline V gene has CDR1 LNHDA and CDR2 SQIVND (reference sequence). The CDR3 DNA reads TGTGCCAGTAGTATAGAATGGACTAACAATGAGCAGTTCTTC. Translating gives CASSIEWTNNEQFF.

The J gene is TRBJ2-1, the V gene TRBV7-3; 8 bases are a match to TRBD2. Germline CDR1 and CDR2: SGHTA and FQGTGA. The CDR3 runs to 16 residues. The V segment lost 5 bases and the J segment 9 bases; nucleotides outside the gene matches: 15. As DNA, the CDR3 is TGTGCCAGCAGCCTGACAGCGGGAGAAATCACGGGTGAGCAGTTCTTC. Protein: CASSLTAGEITGEQFF.

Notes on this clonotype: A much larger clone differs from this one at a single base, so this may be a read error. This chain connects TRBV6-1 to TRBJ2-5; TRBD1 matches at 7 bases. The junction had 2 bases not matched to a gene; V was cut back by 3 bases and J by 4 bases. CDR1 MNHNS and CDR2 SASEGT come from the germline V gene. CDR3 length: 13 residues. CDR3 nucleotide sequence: TGTGCCAGCAGTGACAGACAGGGAGAGACCCAGTACTTC. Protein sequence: CASSDRQGETQYF.

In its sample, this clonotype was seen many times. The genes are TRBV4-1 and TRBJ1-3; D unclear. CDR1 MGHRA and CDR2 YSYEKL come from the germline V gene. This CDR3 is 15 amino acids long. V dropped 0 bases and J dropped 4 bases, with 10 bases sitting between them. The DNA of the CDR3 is TGCGCCAGCAGCCAAGAAGGCAGACCGGGAAACACCATATATTTT. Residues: CASSQEGRPGNTIYF.

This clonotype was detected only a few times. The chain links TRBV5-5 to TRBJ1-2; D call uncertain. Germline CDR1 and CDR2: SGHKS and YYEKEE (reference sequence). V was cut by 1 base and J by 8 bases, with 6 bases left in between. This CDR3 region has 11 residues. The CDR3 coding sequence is TGTGCCAGCAGCTTGATGGAAGGCTACACCTTC. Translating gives CASSLMEGYTF.

The CDR3 loop reads CSARAQLVGSYNEQFF. Here the CDR3 DNA reads TGCAGTGCTAGAGCCCAACTAGTGGGATCCTACAATGAGCAGTTCTTC. This chain joins TRBV20-1 and TRBJ2-1; D may be TRBD2 (5 bases). The germline V gene encodes CDR1 DFQATT and CDR2 SNEGSKA (reference sequence). V dropped 1 base and J dropped 1 base, with 14 bases sitting between them. The CDR3 has 16 residues.

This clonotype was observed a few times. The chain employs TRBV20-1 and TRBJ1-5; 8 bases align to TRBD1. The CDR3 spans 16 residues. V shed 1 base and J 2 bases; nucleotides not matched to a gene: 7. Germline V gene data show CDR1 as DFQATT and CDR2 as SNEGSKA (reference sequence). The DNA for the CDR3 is TGCAGTGCTAGAGGGCAGGGGGCAGGACGCAATCAGCCCCAGCATTTT. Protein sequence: CSARGQGAGRNQPQHF.

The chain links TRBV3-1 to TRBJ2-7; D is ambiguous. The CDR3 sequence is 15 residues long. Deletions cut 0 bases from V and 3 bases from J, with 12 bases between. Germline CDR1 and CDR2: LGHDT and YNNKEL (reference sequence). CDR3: CASSQDVARDYEQYF. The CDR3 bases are TGTGCCAGCAGCCAAGATGTTGCGAGAGACTACGAGCAGTACTTC.

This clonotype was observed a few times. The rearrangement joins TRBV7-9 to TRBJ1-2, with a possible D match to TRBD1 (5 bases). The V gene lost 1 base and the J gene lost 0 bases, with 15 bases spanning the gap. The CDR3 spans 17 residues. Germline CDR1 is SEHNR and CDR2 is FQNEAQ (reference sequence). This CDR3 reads CASSLEVQGGANYGYTF. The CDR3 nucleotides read TGTGCCAGCAGCTTAGAAGTTCAGGGCGGAGCTAACTATGGCTACACCTTC.

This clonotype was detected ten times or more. DNA for the CDR3: TGCAGTGCCACAGAAGATGGCGGTCTTACCGAGCAGTACTTC. Translated: CSATEDGGLTEQYF. The chain is built from TRBV20-1 and TRBJ2-7, with no clear D. Germline lookup yields CDR1 DFQATT and CDR2 SNEGSKA (reference sequence). V was shortened by 6 bases and J by 6 bases, with 21 bases between the two germline ends. This CDR3 is built from 14 residues.

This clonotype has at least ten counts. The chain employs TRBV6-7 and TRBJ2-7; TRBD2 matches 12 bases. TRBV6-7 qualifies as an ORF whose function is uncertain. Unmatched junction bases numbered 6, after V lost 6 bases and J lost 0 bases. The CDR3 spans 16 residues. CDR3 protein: CASRYGTSGYSYEQYF. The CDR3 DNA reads TGTGCCAGCAGATACGGGACTAGCGGGTACTCCTACGAGCAGTACTTC.

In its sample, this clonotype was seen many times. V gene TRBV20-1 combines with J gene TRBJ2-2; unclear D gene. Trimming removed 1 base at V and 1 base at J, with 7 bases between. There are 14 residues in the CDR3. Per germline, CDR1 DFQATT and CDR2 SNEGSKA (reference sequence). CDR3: CSARGWGNTGELFF. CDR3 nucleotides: TGCAGTGCTAGAGGTTGGGGGAACACCGGGGAGCTGTTTTTT.